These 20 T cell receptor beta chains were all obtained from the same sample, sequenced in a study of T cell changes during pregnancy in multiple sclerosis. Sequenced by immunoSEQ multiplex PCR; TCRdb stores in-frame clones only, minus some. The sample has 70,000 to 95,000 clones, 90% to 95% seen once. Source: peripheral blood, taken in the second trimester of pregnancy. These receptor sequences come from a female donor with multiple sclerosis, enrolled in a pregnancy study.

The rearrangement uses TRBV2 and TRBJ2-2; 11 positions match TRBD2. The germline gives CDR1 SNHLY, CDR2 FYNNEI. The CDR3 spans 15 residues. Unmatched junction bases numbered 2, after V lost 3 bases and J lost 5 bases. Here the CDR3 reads CASSDLAGGTGELFF. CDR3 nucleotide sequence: TGTGCCAGCAGTGATCTAGCGGGGGGTACCGGGGAGCTGTTTTTT.

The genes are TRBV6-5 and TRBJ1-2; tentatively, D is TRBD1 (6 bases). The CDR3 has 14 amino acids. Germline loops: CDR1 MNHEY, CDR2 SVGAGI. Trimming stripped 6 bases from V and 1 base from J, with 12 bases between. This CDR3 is CASSRDTINYGYTF. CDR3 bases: TGTGCCAGCAGCCGGGACACAATTAACTATGGCTACACCTTC.

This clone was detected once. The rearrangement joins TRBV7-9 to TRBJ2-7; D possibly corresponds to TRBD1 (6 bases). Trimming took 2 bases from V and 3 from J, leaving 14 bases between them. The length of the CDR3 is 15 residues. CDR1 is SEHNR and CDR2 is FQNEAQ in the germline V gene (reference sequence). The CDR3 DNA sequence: TGTGCCAGCAGCTTAATTCGGGACAACCTCTACGAGCAGTACTTC. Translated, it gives CASSLIRDNLYEQYF.

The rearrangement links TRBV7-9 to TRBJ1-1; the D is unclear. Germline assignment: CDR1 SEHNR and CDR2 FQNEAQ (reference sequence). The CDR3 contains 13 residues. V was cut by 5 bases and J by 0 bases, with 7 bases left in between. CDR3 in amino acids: CASSQMVNTEAFF. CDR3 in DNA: TGTGCCAGCAGCCAGATGGTGAACACTGAAGCTTTCTTT. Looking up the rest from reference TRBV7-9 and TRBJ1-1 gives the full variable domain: DTGVSQNPRHKITKRGQNVTFRCDPISEHNRLYWYRQTLGQGPEFLTYFQNEAQLEKSRLLSDRFSAERPKGSFSTLEIQRTEQGDSAMYLCASSQMVNTEAFFGQGTRLTVV.

The CDR3 sequence is CASSPSGDSISYNEQFF. The CDR3 nucleotides read TGTGCCAGTAGTCCCTCCGGGGACTCCATCTCCTACAATGAGCAGTTCTTC. The chain uses TRBV19 and TRBJ2-1; a possible D gene is TRBD2 (6 bases). The length of the CDR3 is 17 residues. V was cut by 5 bases and J by 0 bases, with 17 bases left in between. CDR1 is LNHDA, CDR2 SQIVND, per germline (reference sequence).

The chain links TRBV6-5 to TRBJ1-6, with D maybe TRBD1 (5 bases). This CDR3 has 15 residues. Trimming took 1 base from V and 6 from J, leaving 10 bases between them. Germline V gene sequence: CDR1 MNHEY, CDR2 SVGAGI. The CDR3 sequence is CASSYFDGGNSPLHF. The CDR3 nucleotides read TGTGCCAGCAGTTACTTCGACGGGGGTAATTCACCCCTCCACTTT.

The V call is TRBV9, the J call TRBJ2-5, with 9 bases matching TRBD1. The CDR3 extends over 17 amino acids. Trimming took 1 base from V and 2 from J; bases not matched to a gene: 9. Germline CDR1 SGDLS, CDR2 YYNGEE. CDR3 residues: CASSVTGTGYLQETQYF. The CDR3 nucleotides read TGTGCCAGCAGCGTAACCGGGACAGGGTATCTTCAAGAGACCCAGTACTTC.

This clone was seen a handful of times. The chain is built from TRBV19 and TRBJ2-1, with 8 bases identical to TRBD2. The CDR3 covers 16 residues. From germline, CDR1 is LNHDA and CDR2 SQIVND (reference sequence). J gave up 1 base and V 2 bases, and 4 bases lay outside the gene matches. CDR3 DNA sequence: TGTGCCAGTAGTATATTCGCGGGGGGTTCCTACAATGAGCAGTTCTTC. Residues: CASSIFAGGSYNEQFF. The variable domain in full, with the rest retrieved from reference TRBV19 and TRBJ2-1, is DGGITQSPKYLFRKEGQNVTLSCEQNLNHDAMYWYRQDPGQGLRLIYYSQIVNDFQKGDIAEGYSVSREKKESFPLTVTSAQKNPTAFYLCASSIFAGGSYNEQFFGPGTRLTVL.

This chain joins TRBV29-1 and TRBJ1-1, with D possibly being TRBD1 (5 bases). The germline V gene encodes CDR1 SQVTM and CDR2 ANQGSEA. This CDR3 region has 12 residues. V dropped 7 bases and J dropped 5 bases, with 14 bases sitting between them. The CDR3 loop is CSAAARGTEAFF. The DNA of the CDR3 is TGCAGCGCAGCAGCCCGGGGGACTGAAGCTTTCTTT.

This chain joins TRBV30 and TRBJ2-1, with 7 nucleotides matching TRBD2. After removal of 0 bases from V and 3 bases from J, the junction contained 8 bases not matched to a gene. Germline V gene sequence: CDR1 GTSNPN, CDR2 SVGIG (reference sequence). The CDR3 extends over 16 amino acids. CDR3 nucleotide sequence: TGTGCCTGGAGTGTGACGCCTAGCGGAGACTACAATGAGCAGTTCTTC. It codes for CAWSVTPSGDYNEQFF.

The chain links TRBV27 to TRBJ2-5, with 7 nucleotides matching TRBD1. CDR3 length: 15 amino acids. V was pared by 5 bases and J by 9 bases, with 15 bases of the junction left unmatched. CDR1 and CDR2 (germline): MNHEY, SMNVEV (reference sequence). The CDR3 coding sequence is TGTGCCAGCAGTCAGACAGGGCCCTCAGGAATGGCCCAGTACTTC. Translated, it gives CASSQTGPSGMAQYF.

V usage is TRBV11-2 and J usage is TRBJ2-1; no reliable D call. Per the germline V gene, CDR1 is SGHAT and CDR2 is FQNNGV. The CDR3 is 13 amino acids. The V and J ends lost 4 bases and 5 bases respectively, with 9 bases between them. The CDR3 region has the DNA TGTGCCAGCAGCTGGTTTGGCCACAATGAGCAGTTCTTC. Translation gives CASSWFGHNEQFF.

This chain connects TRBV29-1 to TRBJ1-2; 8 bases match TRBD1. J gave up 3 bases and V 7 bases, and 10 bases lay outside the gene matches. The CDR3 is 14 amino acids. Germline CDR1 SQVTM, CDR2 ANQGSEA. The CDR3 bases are TGCAGCGCAAAAAATCCGGGACAGGACTATGGCTACACCTTC. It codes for CSAKNPGQDYGYTF. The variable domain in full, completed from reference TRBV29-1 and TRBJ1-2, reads SAVISQKPSRDICQRGTSLTIQCQVDSQVTMMFWYRQQPGQSLTLIATANQGSEATYESGFVIDKFPISRPNLTFSTLTVSNMSPEDSSIYLCSAKNPGQDYGYTFGSGTRLTVV.

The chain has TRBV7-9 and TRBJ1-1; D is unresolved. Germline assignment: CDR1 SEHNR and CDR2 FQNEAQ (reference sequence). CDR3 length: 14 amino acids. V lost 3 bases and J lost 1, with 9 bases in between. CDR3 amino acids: CASSFAGPNTEAFF. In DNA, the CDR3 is TGTGCCAGCAGCTTTGCAGGCCCGAACACTGAAGCTTTCTTT.

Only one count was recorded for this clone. The CDR3 nucleotides are TGCAGCCATAAGTCACTAGCGGGAGTTGAGACCCAGTACTTC. Translated, it gives CSHKSLAGVETQYF. The V gene is TRBV29-1, the J gene TRBJ2-5; 11 bases match TRBD2. The ends lost 8 bases at V and 5 bases at J; junction bases unmatched: 10. The V gene's germline CDR1 is SQVTM and CDR2 ANQGSEA. This CDR3 spans 14 amino acids.

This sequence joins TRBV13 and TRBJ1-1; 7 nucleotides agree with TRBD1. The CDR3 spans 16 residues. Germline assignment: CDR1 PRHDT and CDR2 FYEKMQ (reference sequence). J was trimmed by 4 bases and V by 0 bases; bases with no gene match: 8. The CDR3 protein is CASSLGPGTASTEAFF. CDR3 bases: TGTGCCAGCAGCTTAGGGCCCGGGACAGCCTCCACTGAAGCTTTCTTT. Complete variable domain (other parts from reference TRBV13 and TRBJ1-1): AAGVIQSPRHLIKEKRETATLKCYPIPRHDTVYWYQQGPGQDPQFLISFYEKMQSDKGSIPDRFSAQQFSDYHSELNMSSLELGDSALYFCASSLGPGTASTEAFFGQGTRLTVV.

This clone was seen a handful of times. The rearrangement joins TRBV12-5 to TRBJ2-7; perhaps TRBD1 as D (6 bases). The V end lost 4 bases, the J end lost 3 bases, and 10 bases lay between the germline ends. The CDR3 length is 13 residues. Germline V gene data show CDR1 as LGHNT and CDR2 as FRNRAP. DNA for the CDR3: TGTGCTAGTGGTTCTACAGGGAACTACGAGCAGTACTTC. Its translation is CASGSTGNYEQYF.

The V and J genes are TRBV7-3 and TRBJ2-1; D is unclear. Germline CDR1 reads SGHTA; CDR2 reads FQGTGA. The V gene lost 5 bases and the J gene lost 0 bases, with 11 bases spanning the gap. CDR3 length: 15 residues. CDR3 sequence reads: CASSPLFSSYNEQFF. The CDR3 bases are TGTGCCAGCAGCCCCCTGTTTAGCTCCTACAATGAGCAGTTCTTC. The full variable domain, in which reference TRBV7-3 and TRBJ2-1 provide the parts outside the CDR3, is GAGVSQTPSNKVTEKGKYVELRCDPISGHTALYWYRQSLGQGPEFLIYFQGTGAADDSGLPNDRFFAVRPEGSVSTLKIQRTERGDSAVYLCASSPLFSSYNEQFFGPGTRLTVL.

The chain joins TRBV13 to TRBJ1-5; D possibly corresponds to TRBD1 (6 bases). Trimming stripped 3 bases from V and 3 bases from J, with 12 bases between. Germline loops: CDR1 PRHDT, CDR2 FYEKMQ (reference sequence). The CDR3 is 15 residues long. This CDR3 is CASSFGQGFNQPQHF. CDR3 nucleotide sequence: TGTGCCAGCAGCTTCGGGCAGGGGTTCAATCAGCCCCAGCATTTT.

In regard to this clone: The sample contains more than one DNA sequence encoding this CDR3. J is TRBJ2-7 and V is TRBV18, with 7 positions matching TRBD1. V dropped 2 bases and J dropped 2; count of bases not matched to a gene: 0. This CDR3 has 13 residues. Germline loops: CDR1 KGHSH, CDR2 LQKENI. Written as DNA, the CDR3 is TGTGCCAGCTCACCAGGGACAGCCTACGAGCAGTACTTC. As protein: CASSPGTAYEQYF.